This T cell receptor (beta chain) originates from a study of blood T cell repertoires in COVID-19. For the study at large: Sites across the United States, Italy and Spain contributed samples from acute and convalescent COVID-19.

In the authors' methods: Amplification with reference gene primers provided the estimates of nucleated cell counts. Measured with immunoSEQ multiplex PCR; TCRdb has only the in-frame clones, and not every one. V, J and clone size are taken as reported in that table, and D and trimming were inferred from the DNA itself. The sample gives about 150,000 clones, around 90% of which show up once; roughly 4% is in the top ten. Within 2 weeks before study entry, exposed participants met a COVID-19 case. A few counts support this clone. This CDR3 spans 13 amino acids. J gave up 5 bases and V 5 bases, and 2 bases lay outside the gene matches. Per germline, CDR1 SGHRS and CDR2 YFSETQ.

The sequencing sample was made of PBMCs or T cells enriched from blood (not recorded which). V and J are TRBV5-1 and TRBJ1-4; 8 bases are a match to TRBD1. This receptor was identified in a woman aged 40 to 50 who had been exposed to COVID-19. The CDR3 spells CASRQGDNEKLFF. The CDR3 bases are TGCGCCAGCAGACAGGGGGACAATGAAAAACTGTTTTTT.